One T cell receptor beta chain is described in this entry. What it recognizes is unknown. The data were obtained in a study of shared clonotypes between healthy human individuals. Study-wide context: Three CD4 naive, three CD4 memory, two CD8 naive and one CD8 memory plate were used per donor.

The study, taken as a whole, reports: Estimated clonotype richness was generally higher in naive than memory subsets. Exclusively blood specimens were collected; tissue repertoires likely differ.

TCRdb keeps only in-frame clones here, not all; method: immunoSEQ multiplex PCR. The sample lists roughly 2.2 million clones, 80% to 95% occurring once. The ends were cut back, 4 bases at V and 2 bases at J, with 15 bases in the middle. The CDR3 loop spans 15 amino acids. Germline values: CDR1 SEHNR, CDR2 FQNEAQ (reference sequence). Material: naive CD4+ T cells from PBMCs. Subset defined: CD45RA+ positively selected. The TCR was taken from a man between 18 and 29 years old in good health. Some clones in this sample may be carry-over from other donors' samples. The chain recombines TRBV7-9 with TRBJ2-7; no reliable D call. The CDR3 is CASSYPGPRTYEQYF. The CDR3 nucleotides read TGTGCCAGCAGCTACCCAGGACCCCGCACCTACGAGCAGTACTTC.